This T cell receptor (beta chain) was sequenced in a study of blood T cell repertoires in COVID-19. Overall study context: Samples of COVID-19 (acute and convalescent) were obtained from the United States, Italy and Spain. PBMCs, B-cell-depleted T cells, or T cells provided the cDNA or gDNA that made up the material.

CDR1 is SGHNT, CDR2 YYREEE, per germline (reference sequence). The CDR3 length is 14 residues. V lost 4 bases and J lost 4, with 14 bases in between. In the authors' methods: Amplified reference gene primers provided the basis for estimating nucleated cell counts. The assay was immunoSEQ multiplex PCR, and TCRdb's table has in-frame clones only and misses some. The V and J calls and clone size are taken from that table; D and trimming were inferred from the DNA. The table lists about 17,000 clones, 80% of them singletons. This clonotype was obtained from a man older than 75 with acute or convalescent COVID-19. Sequenced input: peripheral blood. The chain is built from TRBV5-4 and TRBJ1-2; maybe TRBD1 (5 bases). The CDR3 nucleotides are TGTGCCAGCAGCCCAGCGACAGCTCCCTATGGCTACACCTTC. It specifies CASSPATAPYGYTF.